The 26 T cell receptor beta chains below all came from one sample that was sequenced in a study of shared clonotypes between healthy human individuals. Sequencing was performed with immunoSEQ multiplex PCR; in TCRdb, only in-frame clones are kept and a portion is missing. The sample gives approximately 470,000 clones, around 85% of which show up once; about an eighth is in the top ten. The material sequenced was PBMCs. The receptor set was obtained from a woman aged 40 to 50 in good health. Some clones in this sample may be carry-over from other donors' samples.

This clone was recorded only once. One base separates it from a far larger clone, so it is likely a read error. The genes are TRBV28 and TRBJ2-5; D is unresolved. Trimming left V 2 bases short and J 6 bases short, with 7 bases between. The CDR3 loop spans 12 amino acids. The germline V gene encodes CDR1 MDHEN and CDR2 SYDVKM. The CDR3 nucleotides are TGTGCCAGCAGTTTAGACCCGCAGACCCAGTACTTC. Its protein is CASSLDPQTQYF.

The gene calls are TRBV6-5 and TRBJ1-5; no reliable D call. Germline CDR1 is MNHEY and CDR2 is SVGAGI. V was shortened by 4 bases and J by 2 bases, with 9 bases between the two germline ends. The CDR3 sequence is 14 residues long. The CDR3: CASSFRQGNQPQHF. The CDR3 bases are TGTGCCAGCAGTTTCCGTCAAGGCAATCAGCCCCAGCATTTT.

In this sample, this clone turned up once. The V and J genes are TRBV7-2 and TRBJ1-3; D is undetermined. The V gene lost 0 bases and the J gene lost 2 bases, with 8 bases spanning the gap. The length of the CDR3 is 15 residues. The germline V gene has CDR1 SGHTA and CDR2 FQGNSA. CDR3: CASSLALGAGNTIYF. The CDR3 DNA reads TGTGCCAGCAGCTTAGCGCTCGGGGCTGGAAACACCATATATTTT. Filled out from reference TRBV7-2 and TRBJ1-3, the complete variable domain reads GAGVSQSPSNKVTEKGKDVELRCDPISGHTALYWYRQSLGQGLEFLIYFQGNSAPDKSGLPSDRFSAERTGGSVSTLTIQRTQQEDSAVYLCASSLALGAGNTIYFGEGSWLTVV.

The chain joins TRBV11-2 to TRBJ2-7; 9 bases match TRBD2. Per the germline V gene, CDR1 is SGHAT and CDR2 is FQNNGV. The CDR3 spans 15 residues. V lost 4 bases and J lost 3; bases outside the gene matches: 7. The CDR3 nucleotides are TGTGCCAGCAGCTCCTGGACTAGCGAGGTCTACGAGCAGTACTTC. This encodes CASSSWTSEVYEQYF.

This clone was counted a few times. At one boundary the junction diverges from the germline segment, which might be a read error. Distinct nucleotide sequences in the sample also encode this CDR3. The genes are TRBV7-2 and TRBJ1-2; 9 bases match TRBD1. Germline CDR1 reads SGHTA; CDR2 reads FQGNSA. The CDR3 has 15 amino acids. The DNA for the CDR3 is TGTGCCAGCAGCCAAACTACAGGGGGCCAGGGAGGCTACACATTC. Translating it yields CASSQTTGGQGGYTF.

Remarks on this clone: A far larger clone is one nucleotide away, so this likely arose from a read error. The missing conserved phenylalanine or tryptophan at the end of this CDR3 makes a read error likely. Within the sample, other DNA sequences also encode this same CDR3. The chain couples TRBV5-4 to TRBJ1-1; D call uncertain. The germline CDR1 and CDR2 sequences are SGHNT and YYREEE (reference sequence). The CDR3 sequence is 15 residues long. Trimming took 2 bases from V and 5 from J, leaving 16 bases between them. The CDR3, as DNA: TGTGCCAGCAGCTTCCTTTCGCAGACTGGAACTGAAGCTTTCCTT. Residues: CASSFLSQTGTEAFL.

Comments on this clone: Other nucleotide sequences from this sample produce the same CDR3. The chain uses TRBV18 and TRBJ2-7, with 7 positions matching TRBD1. The length of the CDR3 is 13 residues. V shed 3 bases, J shed 3 bases, and the junction held 2 bases outside the gene matches. Germline lookup yields CDR1 KGHSH and CDR2 LQKENI. The CDR3 spells CASSPGQNYEQYF. Written as DNA, the CDR3 is TGTGCCAGCTCACCGGGACAGAACTACGAGCAGTACTTC.

About this clone itself: It differs at one base from a far larger clone, so likely a read error. V usage is TRBV9 and J usage is TRBJ2-7; no reliable D call. Germline values: CDR1 SGDLS, CDR2 YYNGEE. The CDR3 loop spans 14 amino acids. This CDR3 reads CASSVGGLPYGQYF. The CDR3, as DNA: TGTGCCAGCAGCGTAGGTGGTCTTCCCTACGGGCAGTACTTC.

This sequence joins TRBV30 and TRBJ2-7; TRBD1 aligns across 10 bases. V lost 3 bases, J lost 7 bases, and 3 bases stayed unmatched. The CDR3 runs 12 residues. Germline V gives CDR1 GTSNPN, CDR2 SVGIG (reference sequence). The CDR3 region is CAWRPGQGEQYF. DNA of the CDR3: TGTGCCTGGAGACCGGGACAGGGGGAGCAGTACTTC.

Only a few counts were recorded for this clone. The chain employs TRBV6-1 and TRBJ1-3; D ambiguous. CDR3 length: 14 amino acids. Germline loops: CDR1 MNHNS, CDR2 SASEGT. V was clipped by 7 bases and J by 0 bases, with 10 bases between them. Here the CDR3 reads CASTPDGSGNTIYF. In DNA form, the CDR3 reads TGTGCCAGCACTCCCGACGGCTCTGGAAACACCATATATTTT.

The table lists this clone with a few counts. The chain combines TRBV2 with TRBJ1-2; 9 nucleotides match TRBD1. Per the germline V gene, CDR1 is SNHLY and CDR2 is FYNNEI. This CDR3 is built from 14 residues. V lost 4 bases to trimming and J lost 4 bases; unmatched junction nucleotides: 4. The chain's CDR3 is CASSGEGQGYGYTF. CDR3 DNA: TGTGCCAGCAGTGGAGAGGGACAGGGCTATGGCTACACCTTC.

This chain uses TRBV7-2 with TRBJ1-5; 7 bases align to TRBD1. The CDR3 extends over 14 amino acids. V lost 5 bases and J lost 6; bases outside the gene matches: 7. Germline V gene lookup returns CDR1 SGHTA and CDR2 FQGNSA. CDR3 nucleotide sequence: TGTGCCAGCAGCCCGCGACAGGGAGGTCAGCCCCAGCATTTT. Protein product: CASSPRQGGQPQHF.

The rearrangement joins TRBV18 to TRBJ2-3, with TRBD2 matching over 9 bases. The CDR3 is 16 residues long. Per the germline V gene, CDR1 is KGHSH and CDR2 is LQKENI. The ends lost 2 bases at V and 2 bases at J; junction bases unmatched: 5. The CDR3 region is CASSPTAGGFTDTQYF. The CDR3 coding sequence is TGTGCCAGCTCACCAACGGCGGGAGGGTTCACAGATACGCAGTATTTT.

The V gene is TRBV27, the J gene TRBJ2-2; TRBD1 matches 8 bases. The junction had 8 bases not matched to a gene; V was cut back by 2 bases and J by 15 bases. The CDR3 extends over 13 amino acids. Per germline, CDR1 MNHEY and CDR2 SMNVEV (reference sequence). The CDR3 reads CASSLMSGGEVFF. The CDR3 DNA sequence: TGTGCCAGCAGTTTAATGTCAGGGGGCGAGGTGTTTTTT.

The CDR3 region has the DNA TGTGCCAGCAGCTTAGCCCAGAACACTGAAGCTTTCTTT. Its protein product is CASSLAQNTEAFF. This chain uses TRBV7-6 with TRBJ1-1; D is undetermined. The germline CDR1 and CDR2 sequences are SGHVS and FNYEAQ. Deletions cut 0 bases from V and 1 base from J, with 3 bases between. This CDR3 is 13 amino acids long.

The chain combines TRBV18 with TRBJ2-1, with 7 bases aligning to TRBD1. The V gene end was trimmed by 3 bases and the J gene end by 4 bases; junction bases not matched to a gene: 6. CDR1 and CDR2 from the germline V gene are KGHSH and LQKENI. This CDR3 is built from 15 residues. As DNA, the CDR3 is TGTGCCAGCTCACCCCAGGACAGGCCTTACAATGAGCAGTTCTTC. It specifies CASSPQDRPYNEQFF.

CDR3 sequence: CASSLGVSEAFF. Written as DNA, the CDR3 is TGTGCCAGCAGCTTAGGGGTTAGTGAAGCTTTCTTT. The J gene is TRBJ1-1, the V gene TRBV7-9; D call uncertain. Germline V lookup: CDR1 SEHNR, CDR2 FQNEAQ (reference sequence). The CDR3 is 12 residues long. Trimming stripped 1 base from V and 7 bases from J, with 7 bases between.

The chain employs TRBV19 and TRBJ2-7; a weak D match, TRBD2 (5 bases). The germline gives CDR1 LNHDA, CDR2 SQIVND (reference sequence). This CDR3 has 15 amino acids. The V gene lost 4 bases and the J gene lost 3 bases, with 16 bases spanning the gap. The CDR3 reads CASSKELGLFYEQYF. The CDR3, as DNA: TGTGCCAGTAGTAAGGAGCTAGGACTCTTCTACGAGCAGTACTTC.

The chain has TRBV6-5 and TRBJ2-7, with 12 bases matching TRBD2. The junction had 2 bases not matched to a gene; V was cut back by 2 bases and J by 3 bases. Germline assignment: CDR1 MNHEY and CDR2 SVGAGI. The CDR3 extends over 15 amino acids. CDR3 DNA sequence: TGTGCCAGCAGTTACAGACTAGCGGGGGTCTACGAGCAGTACTTC. Protein: CASSYRLAGVYEQYF.

The V gene is TRBV5-1, the J gene TRBJ2-2; D is perhaps TRBD2 (5 bases). This CDR3 is 15 amino acids long. Trimming took 0 bases from V and 4 from J, leaving 10 bases between them. Germline CDR1 and CDR2: SGHRS and YFSETQ. Here the CDR3 DNA reads TGCGCCAGCAGCTTGGGAGTAGGGAGCACCGGGGAGCTGTTTTTT. Translating it yields CASSLGVGSTGELFF.

This chain connects TRBV2 to TRBJ2-3; no reliable D call. Germline V CDR1 and CDR2: SNHLY, FYNNEI. V was shortened by 8 bases and J by 1 base, with 10 bases between the two germline ends. This CDR3 comprises 13 residues. The CDR3 bases are TGTGCCAGCTGCTGGTCTGGCACAGATACGCAGTATTTT. Protein product: CASCWSGTDTQYF.

About this clone: A far more abundant clone sits one base away, making this likely a read error. V is TRBV6-5 and J is TRBJ1-2; no clear D. The CDR3 spans 14 residues. The V gene's germline CDR1 is MNHEY and CDR2 SVGAGI. This CDR3 is CASSLGRRNYSYTF. CDR3 coding DNA: TGTGCCAGCAGCCTTGGGCGGCGCAACTATAGCTACACCTTC.

Points on this clone: It differs at one base from a far larger clone, so likely a read error. The rearrangement links TRBV11-3 to TRBJ2-3; 9 nucleotides align to TRBD2. CDR3 size: 14 residues. The germline V gene encodes CDR1 SGHNT and CDR2 YENEEA. The CDR3: CASSSGRGTDTRYF. The CDR3 coding sequence is TGTGCCAGCAGTAGCGGGAGAGGTACAGATACGCGGTATTTT.

V gene TRBV7-3 combines with J gene TRBJ2-1, with D perhaps TRBD1 (6 bases). CDR3 length: 14 amino acids. From germline, CDR1 is SGHTA and CDR2 FQGTGA. V lost 3 bases to trimming and J lost 7 bases, with 13 bases between them. CDR3 DNA: TGTGCCAGCAGCTTCCCAGGGGCCCGGAATGAGCAGTTCTTC. Translating gives CASSFPGARNEQFF.

The chain joins TRBV6-1 to TRBJ1-5; 7 bases agree with TRBD1. Per the germline V gene, CDR1 is MNHNS and CDR2 is SASEGT. V dropped 7 bases and J dropped 3; count of bases not matched to a gene: 9. The CDR3 is made up of 15 amino acids. For the CDR3, the DNA is TGTGCCAGCATCCTCGCCGGGACAGACAATCAGCCCCAGCATTTT. Residues: CASILAGTDNQPQHF.

The chain has TRBV5-1 and TRBJ2-5; TRBD2 matches at 7 bases. V trimming: 0 bases; J trimming: 5 bases; junction bases outside the gene matches: 10. This CDR3 contains 16 residues. The V gene's germline CDR1 is SGHRS and CDR2 YFSETQ. The CDR3 protein is CASSLAVGGPGETQYF. The CDR3 DNA follows: TGCGCCAGCAGCTTGGCCGTGGGAGGGCCGGGGGAGACCCAGTACTTC.